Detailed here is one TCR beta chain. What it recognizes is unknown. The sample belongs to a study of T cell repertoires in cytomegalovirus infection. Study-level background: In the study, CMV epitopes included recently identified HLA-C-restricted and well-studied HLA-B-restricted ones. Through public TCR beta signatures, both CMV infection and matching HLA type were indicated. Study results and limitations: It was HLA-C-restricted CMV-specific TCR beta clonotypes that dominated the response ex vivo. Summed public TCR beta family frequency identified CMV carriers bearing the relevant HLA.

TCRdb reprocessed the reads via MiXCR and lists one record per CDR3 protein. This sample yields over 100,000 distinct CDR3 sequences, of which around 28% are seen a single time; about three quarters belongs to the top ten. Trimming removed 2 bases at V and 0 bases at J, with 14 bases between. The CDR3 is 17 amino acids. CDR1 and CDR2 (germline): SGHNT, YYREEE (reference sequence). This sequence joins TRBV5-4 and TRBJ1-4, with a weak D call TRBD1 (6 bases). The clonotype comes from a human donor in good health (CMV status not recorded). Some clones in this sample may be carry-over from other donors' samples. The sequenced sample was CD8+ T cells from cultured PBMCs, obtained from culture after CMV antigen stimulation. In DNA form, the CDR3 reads TGTGCCAGCAGCTTATACAGGGAGGGGCCAACTAATGAAAAACTGTTTTTT. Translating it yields CASSLYREGPTNEKLFF.